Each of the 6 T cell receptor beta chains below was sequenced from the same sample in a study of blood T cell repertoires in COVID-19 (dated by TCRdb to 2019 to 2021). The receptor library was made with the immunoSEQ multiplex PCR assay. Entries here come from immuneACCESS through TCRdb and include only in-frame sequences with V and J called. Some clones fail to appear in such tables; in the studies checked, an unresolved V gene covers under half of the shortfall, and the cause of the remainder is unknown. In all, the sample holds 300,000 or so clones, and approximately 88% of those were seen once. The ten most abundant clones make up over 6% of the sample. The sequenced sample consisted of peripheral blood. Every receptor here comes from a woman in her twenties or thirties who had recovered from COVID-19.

CDR3 region: CASSPPTGSTYNEQFF. CDR3 bases: TGTGCCAGCTCACCACCGACAGGTTCTACCTACAATGAGCAGTTCTTC. The rearrangement uses TRBV18 and TRBJ2-1; D is possibly TRBD1 (6 bases). CDR1 is KGHSH and CDR2 is LQKENI in the germline V gene. Trimming removed 0 bases at V and 2 bases at J, with 11 bases between. The CDR3 sequence is 16 residues long.

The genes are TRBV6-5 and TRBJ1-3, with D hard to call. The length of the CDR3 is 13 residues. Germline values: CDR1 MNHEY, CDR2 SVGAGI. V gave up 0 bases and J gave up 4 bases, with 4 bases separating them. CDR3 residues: CASSYSSGNTIYF. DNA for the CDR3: TGTGCCAGCAGTTACTCGTCGGGAAACACCATATATTTT.

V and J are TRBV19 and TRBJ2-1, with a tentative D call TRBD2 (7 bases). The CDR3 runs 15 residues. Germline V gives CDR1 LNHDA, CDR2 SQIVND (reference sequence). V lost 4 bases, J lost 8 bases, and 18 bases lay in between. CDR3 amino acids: CASSTGRGLFDEQFF. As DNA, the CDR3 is TGTGCCAGTAGTACGGGGAGGGGGTTGTTTGATGAGCAGTTCTTC.

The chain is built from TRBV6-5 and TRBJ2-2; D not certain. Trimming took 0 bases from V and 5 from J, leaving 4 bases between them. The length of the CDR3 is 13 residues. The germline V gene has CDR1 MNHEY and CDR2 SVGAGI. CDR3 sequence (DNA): TGTGCCAGCAGTTACTCCGGGACCGGGGAGCTGTTTTTT. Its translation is CASSYSGTGELFF.

The CDR3 coding sequence is TGTGCCAGCAGTTTCTCCAAGCATCAGCCCCAGCATTTT. Residues: CASSFSKHQPQHF. The chain couples TRBV6-5 to TRBJ1-5; no clear D. Trimming left V 4 bases short and J 5 bases short, with 9 bases between. The CDR3 covers 13 residues. The germline gives CDR1 MNHEY, CDR2 SVGAGI.

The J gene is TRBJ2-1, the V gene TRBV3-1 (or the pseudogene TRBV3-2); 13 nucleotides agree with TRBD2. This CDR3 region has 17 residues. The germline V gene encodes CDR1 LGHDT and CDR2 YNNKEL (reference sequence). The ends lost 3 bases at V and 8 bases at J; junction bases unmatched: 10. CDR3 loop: CASSQGRLAGGRDEQFF. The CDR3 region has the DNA TGTGCCAGCAGCCAGGGCCGACTAGCGGGGGGCCGCGATGAGCAGTTCTTC.